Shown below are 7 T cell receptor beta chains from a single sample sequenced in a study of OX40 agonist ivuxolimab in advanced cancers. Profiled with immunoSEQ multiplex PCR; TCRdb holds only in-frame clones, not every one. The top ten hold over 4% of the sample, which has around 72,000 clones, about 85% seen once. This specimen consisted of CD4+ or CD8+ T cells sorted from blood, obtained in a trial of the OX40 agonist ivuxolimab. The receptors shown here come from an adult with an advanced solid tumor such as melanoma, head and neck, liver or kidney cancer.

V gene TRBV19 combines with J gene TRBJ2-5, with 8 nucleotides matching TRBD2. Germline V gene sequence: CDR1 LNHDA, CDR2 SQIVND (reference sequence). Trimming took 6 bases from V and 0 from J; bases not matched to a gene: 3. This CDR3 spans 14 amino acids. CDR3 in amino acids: CASSQRGNQETQYF. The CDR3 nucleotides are TGTGCCAGTAGCCAGCGGGGGAACCAAGAGACCCAGTACTTC.

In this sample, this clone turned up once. CDR3 DNA sequence: TGTGCCAGCAGCTTAGGAAACCTCAACTGGATCGATACGCAGTATTTT. Translating gives CASSLGNLNWIDTQYF. This chain joins TRBV11-1 and TRBJ2-3, with no clear D. Germline V CDR1 and CDR2: SGHAT, FQDESV (reference sequence). Trimming cost V 1 base and J 6 bases, with 17 bases left between them. The CDR3 is 16 amino acids. The full variable domain, in which reference TRBV11-1 and TRBJ2-3 provide the parts outside the CDR3, is EAEVAQSPRYKITEKSQAVAFWCDPISGHATLYWYRQILGQGPELLVQFQDESVVDDSQLPKDRFSAERLKGVDSTLKIQPAELGDSAMYLCASSLGNLNWIDTQYFGPGTRLTVL.

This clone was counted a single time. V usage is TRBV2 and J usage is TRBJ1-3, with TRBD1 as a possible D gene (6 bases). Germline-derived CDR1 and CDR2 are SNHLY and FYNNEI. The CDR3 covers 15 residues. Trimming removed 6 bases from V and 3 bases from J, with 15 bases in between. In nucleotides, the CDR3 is TGTGCCAGCAGAGTGTCAGGGGCGGTTGGAAACACCATATATTTT. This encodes CASRVSGAVGNTIYF.

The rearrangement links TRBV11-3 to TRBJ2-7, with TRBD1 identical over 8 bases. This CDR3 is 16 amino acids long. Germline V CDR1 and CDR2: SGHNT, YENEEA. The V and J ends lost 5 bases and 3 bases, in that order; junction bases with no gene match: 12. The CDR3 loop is CASSPRPGQAGYEQYF. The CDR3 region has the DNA TGTGCCAGCAGCCCCAGGCCGGGACAGGCTGGCTACGAGCAGTACTTC.

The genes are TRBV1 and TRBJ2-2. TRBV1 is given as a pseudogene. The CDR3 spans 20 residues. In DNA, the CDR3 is TGCACCAGCAGCTTAGGAGTAATTCGGGACCCACCACCGAACACCGGGGAGCTGTTTTTT. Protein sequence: CTSSLGVIRDPPPNTGELFF.

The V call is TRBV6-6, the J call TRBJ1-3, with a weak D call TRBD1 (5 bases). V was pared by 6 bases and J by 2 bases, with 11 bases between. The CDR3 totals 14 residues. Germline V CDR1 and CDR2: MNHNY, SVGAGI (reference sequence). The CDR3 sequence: CASSADSTGNTIYF. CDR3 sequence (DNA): TGTGCCAGCAGCGCAGACAGCACTGGAAACACCATATATTTT.

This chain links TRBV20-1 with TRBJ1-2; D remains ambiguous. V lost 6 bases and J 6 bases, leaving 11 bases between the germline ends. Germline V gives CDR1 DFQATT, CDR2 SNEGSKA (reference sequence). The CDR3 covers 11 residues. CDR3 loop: CSASTLDGYTF. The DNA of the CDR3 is TGCAGTGCGTCGACATTGGATGGCTACACCTTC.